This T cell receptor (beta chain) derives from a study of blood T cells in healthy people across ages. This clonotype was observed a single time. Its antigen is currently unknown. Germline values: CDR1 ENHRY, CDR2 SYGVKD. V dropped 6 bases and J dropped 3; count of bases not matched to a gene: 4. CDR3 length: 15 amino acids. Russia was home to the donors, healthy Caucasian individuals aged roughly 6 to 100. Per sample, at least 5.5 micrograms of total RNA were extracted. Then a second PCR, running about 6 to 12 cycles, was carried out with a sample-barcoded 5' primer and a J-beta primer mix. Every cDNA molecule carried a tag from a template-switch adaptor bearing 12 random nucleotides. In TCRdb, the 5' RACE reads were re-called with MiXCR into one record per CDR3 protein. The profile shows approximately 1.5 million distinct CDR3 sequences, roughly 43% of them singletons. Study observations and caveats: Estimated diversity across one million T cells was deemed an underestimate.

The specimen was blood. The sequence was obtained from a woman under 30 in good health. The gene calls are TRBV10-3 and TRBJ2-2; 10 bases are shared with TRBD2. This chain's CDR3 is CAIRASGSHTGELFF. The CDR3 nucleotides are TGTGCCATCAGGGCTAGCGGGAGCCACACCGGGGAGCTGTTTTTT.